Listed below are T cell receptor beta chains from one sample, sequenced in a study of radiation and T cells in renal cell carcinoma. This table comes from immunoSEQ multiplex PCR, and its TCRdb copy is limited to in-frame clones, with some not included. The sample holds some 120,000 clones, 88% seen once. The sample consisted of blood, taken from a patient whose treatment included radiotherapy and nephrectomy. The receptor set was obtained from a woman aged 70-85 years with renal cell carcinoma. Each CDR3 is given with its conserved first and last residue. The order of the fields is J gene, V gene, clone size, D gene, CDR3 DNA, CDR3 protein. A D gene is named only where the DNA matches it firmly. Only some rows state a clone size, as once, few, many or a class for expanded clones.

j_call: TRBJ2-1
v_call: TRBV29-1
clone_size: NA
d_call: TRBD1
cdr3_nt: TGCAGCGTTGTGGGCAGGGGGTTTGAGCAGTTCTTC
cdr3_aa: CSVVGRGFEQFF

j_call: TRBJ1-5
v_call: TRBV5-5
clone_size: NA
d_call: NA
cdr3_nt: TGTGCCAGCAGCTTGGCCAATCAGCCCCAGCATTTT
cdr3_aa: CASSLANQPQHF

j_call: TRBJ1-3
v_call: TRBV5-6
clone_size: NA
d_call: TRBD1
cdr3_nt: TGTGCCAGCAGCTTCTCGGGACAGGGAAACACCATATATTTT
cdr3_aa: CASSFSGQGNTIYF

j_call: TRBJ1-6
v_call: TRBV7-2
clone_size: NA
d_call: NA
cdr3_nt: TGTGCCAGCAGCCTCCGGGACAAAGTTTCACCCCTCCACTTT
cdr3_aa: CASSLRDKVSPLHF

j_call: TRBJ1-1
v_call: TRBV18
clone_size: NA
d_call: NA
cdr3_nt: TGTGCCAGCTCACCACCGGGAGGGGTTGGGACTGAAGCTTTCTTT
cdr3_aa: CASSPPGGVGTEAFF

j_call: TRBJ1-5
v_call: TRBV7-6
clone_size: few
d_call: NA
cdr3_nt: TGTGCCAGCACCCTGCTAACGGGGGATCAGCCCCAGCATTTT
cdr3_aa: CASTLLTGDQPQHF

j_call: TRBJ1-4
v_call: TRBV28
clone_size: NA
d_call: NA
cdr3_nt: TGTGCCAGCAGGCCAACAGGGAGTAATGAAAAACTGTTTTTT
cdr3_aa: CASRPTGSNEKLFF

j_call: TRBJ2-6
v_call: TRBV9
clone_size: NA
d_call: NA
cdr3_nt: TGTGCCAGCAGCGATCCGGGACACGGGTACTCTGGGGCCAACGTCCTGACTTTC
cdr3_aa: CASSDPGHGYSGANVLTF

j_call: TRBJ2-5
v_call: TRBV7-9
clone_size: NA
d_call: NA
cdr3_nt: TGTGCCAGCAGCTTAGGTTCAGGTTGGTGGACCCAGTACTTC
cdr3_aa: CASSLGSGWWTQYF

j_call: TRBJ1-1
v_call: TRBV27
clone_size: few
d_call: NA
cdr3_nt: TGTGCCAGCAGTATGACGGTGAACACTGAAGCTTTCTTT
cdr3_aa: CASSMTVNTEAFF

j_call: TRBJ2-3
v_call: TRBV7-9
clone_size: once
d_call: TRBD2
cdr3_nt: TGTGCCAGCAGCTTTCTAGCGGGGGGGCGCACAGATACGCAGTATTTT
cdr3_aa: CASSFLAGGRTDTQYF

j_call: TRBJ1-1
v_call: TRBV5-4
clone_size: NA
d_call: TRBD1
cdr3_nt: TGTGCCAGCAGCTTTGGGGACAGGGGAACTGAAGCTTTCTTT
cdr3_aa: CASSFGDRGTEAFF

j_call: TRBJ1-1
v_call: TRBV19
clone_size: NA
d_call: NA
cdr3_nt: TGTGCCAGTAGTCCCACTCGGACTGGCGAAGCTTTCTTT
cdr3_aa: CASSPTRTGEAFF

j_call: TRBJ2-7
v_call: TRBV18
clone_size: NA
d_call: NA
cdr3_nt: TGTGCCAGCTCACCAAACCCCCTCTACGAGCAGTACTTC
cdr3_aa: CASSPNPLYEQYF

j_call: TRBJ2-1
v_call: TRBV4-2
clone_size: NA
d_call: TRBD2
cdr3_nt: TGTGCCAGCAGCCAAGAAGTAGCGGGGAAATCCTACAATGAGCAGTTCTTC
cdr3_aa: CASSQEVAGKSYNEQFF

j_call: TRBJ1-6
v_call: TRBV9
clone_size: NA
d_call: NA
cdr3_nt: TGTGCCAGCAGTTATACAGGACAGAATTCACCCCTCCACTTT
cdr3_aa: CASSYTGQNSPLHF

j_call: TRBJ1-5
v_call: TRBV28
clone_size: NA
d_call: NA
cdr3_nt: TGTGCCAGCAGTCCCCACGTTGGGGGCGCGTTTCAGCCCCAGCATTTT
cdr3_aa: CASSPHVGGAFQPQHF

j_call: TRBJ2-7
v_call: TRBV7-2
clone_size: NA
d_call: TRBD2
cdr3_nt: TGTGCCAGCAGCTTAGTAGGCGGGGGTACCTACGAGCAGTACTTC
cdr3_aa: CASSLVGGGTYEQYF

j_call: TRBJ2-7
v_call: TRBV2
clone_size: NA
d_call: NA
cdr3_nt: TGTGCCAGCAGTGAGGTTAGGGGAACCGACGAGCAGTACTTC
cdr3_aa: CASSEVRGTDEQYF

j_call: TRBJ1-2
v_call: TRBV5-8
clone_size: NA
d_call: NA
cdr3_nt: TGTGCCAGCAGCTTGGCTCCGCCTAACTATGGCTACACCTTC
cdr3_aa: CASSLAPPNYGYTF

j_call: TRBJ1-3
v_call: TRBV4-2
clone_size: NA
d_call: TRBD1
cdr3_nt: TGTGCCAGCAGCCAAGATTCAAACAGGGGGCAATTTTTCATATATTTT
cdr3_aa: CASSQDSNRGQFFIYF

j_call: TRBJ2-7
v_call: TRBV5-4
clone_size: NA
d_call: NA
cdr3_nt: TGTGCCAGCAGCTTGCCAGGGCGGCCCTACGAGCAGTACTTC
cdr3_aa: CASSLPGRPYEQYF

j_call: TRBJ1-2
v_call: TRBV9
clone_size: NA
d_call: NA
cdr3_nt: TGTGCCAGCAGCCCCCGGACACTTTATGGCTACACCTTC
cdr3_aa: CASSPRTLYGYTF

j_call: TRBJ1-2
v_call: TRBV6-6
clone_size: NA
d_call: TRBD1
cdr3_nt: TGTGCCAGCAGTTACTCCGCGACAGGGGCAGGGTATGGCTACACCTTC
cdr3_aa: CASSYSATGAGYGYTF

j_call: TRBJ2-2
v_call: TRBV2
clone_size: NA
d_call: NA
cdr3_nt: TGTGCCAGCAGTGGTCCAGGGATGACCGGGGAGCTGTTTTTT
cdr3_aa: CASSGPGMTGELFF

j_call: TRBJ2-3
v_call: TRBV10-3
clone_size: NA
d_call: NA
cdr3_nt: TGTGCCACCCGACCTCCGTCTACAGATACGCAGTATTTT
cdr3_aa: CATRPPSTDTQYF

j_call: TRBJ2-6
v_call: TRBV15
clone_size: NA
d_call: TRBD1
cdr3_nt: TGTGCCACCAGCAGAAGGGGACAGGGCTCCAACGTCCTGACTTTC
cdr3_aa: CATSRRGQGSNVLTF

j_call: TRBJ1-2
v_call: TRBV6-5
clone_size: once
d_call: TRBD1
cdr3_nt: TGTGCCAGCAGTTACTACAACACAGGGGGTTCGGGTGGCTACACCTTC
cdr3_aa: CASSYYNTGGSGGYTF

j_call: TRBJ2-2
v_call: TRBV4-2
clone_size: NA
d_call: NA
cdr3_nt: TGTGCCAGCAGACAAACAGAAAACACCGGGGAGCTGTTTTTT
cdr3_aa: CASRQTENTGELFF

j_call: TRBJ1-2
v_call: TRBV19
clone_size: NA
d_call: TRBD1
cdr3_nt: TGTGCCAGCCAATCCGGGACAGGAGCCTATGGCTACACCTTC
cdr3_aa: CASQSGTGAYGYTF

j_call: TRBJ2-7
v_call: TRBV29-1
clone_size: once
d_call: TRBD1
cdr3_nt: TGCAGCGTTGAGGACAGGTTCTACGAGCAGTACTTC
cdr3_aa: CSVEDRFYEQYF

j_call: TRBJ1-2
v_call: TRBV19
clone_size: NA
d_call: NA
cdr3_nt: TGTGCCACCAAACAGGGAGACTATGGCTACACCTTC
cdr3_aa: CATKQGDYGYTF

j_call: TRBJ2-2
v_call: TRBV19
clone_size: NA
d_call: NA
cdr3_nt: TGTGCCAGTGCCCTCAGCCGGGCCGGTCACGCCGGGGAGCTGTTTTTT
cdr3_aa: CASALSRAGHAGELFF

j_call: TRBJ1-6
v_call: TRBV7-9
clone_size: NA
d_call: TRBD1
cdr3_nt: TGTGCCAGCAGCTTAGGGGGGACAGGGGATTCACCCCTCCACTTT
cdr3_aa: CASSLGGTGDSPLHF

j_call: TRBJ2-3
v_call: TRBV5-5
clone_size: few
d_call: TRBD1
cdr3_nt: TGTGCCAGCAGCTTACTCGGACAGGGAGGCACAGATACGCAGTATTTT
cdr3_aa: CASSLLGQGGTDTQYF

j_call: TRBJ2-4
v_call: TRBV19
clone_size: NA
d_call: TRBD1
cdr3_nt: TGTGCCAGTACACGGACAGGGCACCACATTCAGTACTTC
cdr3_aa: CASTRTGHHIQYF

j_call: TRBJ1-2
v_call: TRBV30
clone_size: NA
d_call: TRBD1
cdr3_nt: TGTGCCTGGACAGGGGGGGATGGCTACACCTTC
cdr3_aa: CAWTGGDGYTF

j_call: TRBJ2-7
v_call: TRBV28
clone_size: NA
d_call: NA
cdr3_nt: TGTGCCAGCAGTTTAAGGCCAGTAGAAAAATCCTACGAGCAGTACTTC
cdr3_aa: CASSLRPVEKSYEQYF

j_call: TRBJ2-1
v_call: TRBV7-8
clone_size: NA
d_call: NA
cdr3_nt: TGTGCCAGCAGCCCGGGGCGGATCTCCTACAATGAGCAGTTCTTC
cdr3_aa: CASSPGRISYNEQFF

j_call: TRBJ1-1
v_call: TRBV27
clone_size: NA
d_call: NA
cdr3_nt: TGTGCCAGCAGTCCTCGCCTGAACACTGAAGCTTTCTTT
cdr3_aa: CASSPRLNTEAFF

j_call: TRBJ2-1
v_call: TRBV10-3
clone_size: few
d_call: TRBD2
cdr3_nt: TGTGCCATCGCCGGGACTAGTAACAATGAGCAGTTCTTC
cdr3_aa: CAIAGTSNNEQFF

j_call: TRBJ2-5
v_call: TRBV19
clone_size: NA
d_call: TRBD2
cdr3_nt: TGTGCCAGTAGTGGGAGACTAGCGGGGGGCTTGGAGACCCAGTACTTC
cdr3_aa: CASSGRLAGGLETQYF

j_call: TRBJ1-3
v_call: TRBV5-1
clone_size: NA
d_call: NA
cdr3_nt: TGCGCCAGCAGCTTGGCCGGATCTGGAAACACCATATATTTT
cdr3_aa: CASSLAGSGNTIYF

j_call: TRBJ2-7
v_call: TRBV4-3
clone_size: NA
d_call: NA
cdr3_nt: TGCGCCAGCAGCCAAGATGGTACAGGGAGCTCCTACGAGCAGTACTTC
cdr3_aa: CASSQDGTGSSYEQYF

j_call: TRBJ2-1
v_call: TRBV9
clone_size: NA
d_call: TRBD2
cdr3_nt: TGTGCCAGCAGCGTAGTCGGGGGGGCCAGGAATGAGCAGTTCTTC
cdr3_aa: CASSVVGGARNEQFF

j_call: TRBJ1-6
v_call: TRBV9
clone_size: once
d_call: NA
cdr3_nt: TGTGCCAGCAGCGTAGGGTCACCTTATAATTCACCCCTCCACTTT
cdr3_aa: CASSVGSPYNSPLHF

j_call: TRBJ2-7
v_call: TRBV4-3
clone_size: NA
d_call: TRBD2
cdr3_nt: TGCGCCAGCAGCCAGGAACTAGCGGGGGGGCGGGAGCAGTACTTC
cdr3_aa: CASSQELAGGREQYF

j_call: TRBJ2-2
v_call: TRBV4-3
clone_size: NA
d_call: TRBD2
cdr3_nt: TGCGCCAGCAGCCAACGGACTAGCGGCATCGGGGAGCTGTTTTTT
cdr3_aa: CASSQRTSGIGELFF

j_call: TRBJ2-5
v_call: TRBV2
clone_size: once
d_call: NA
cdr3_nt: TGTGCCAGCAGTGACCCCCCTCCAGAGACCCAGTACTTC
cdr3_aa: CASSDPPPETQYF

j_call: TRBJ1-6
v_call: TRBV7-2
clone_size: NA
d_call: NA
cdr3_nt: TGTGCCAGCAGCAAGGATAATTCACCCCTCCACTTT
cdr3_aa: CASSKDNSPLHF

j_call: TRBJ2-5
v_call: TRBV5-1
clone_size: NA
d_call: TRBD1
cdr3_nt: TGCGCCAGCAGCCCGACAGGGTTAGGGGAGACCCAGTACTTC
cdr3_aa: CASSPTGLGETQYF

j_call: TRBJ1-1
v_call: TRBV4-3
clone_size: NA
d_call: NA
cdr3_nt: TGCGCCAGCAGCCTGGGCACCTTCCACACTGAAGCTTTCTTT
cdr3_aa: CASSLGTFHTEAFF

j_call: TRBJ2-5
v_call: TRBV28
clone_size: once
d_call: NA
cdr3_nt: TGTGCCAGCAGATCTTTTGAGACCCAGTACTTC
cdr3_aa: CASRSFETQYF

j_call: TRBJ2-3
v_call: TRBV12-5
clone_size: NA
d_call: NA
cdr3_nt: TGTGCTAGTGGTTTGAGGGTCACAGATACGCAGTATTTT
cdr3_aa: CASGLRVTDTQYF

j_call: TRBJ2-5
v_call: TRBV6-4
clone_size: NA
d_call: NA
cdr3_nt: TGTGCCAGCTCCCCCTTAGGTGGGGAGACCCAGTACTTC
cdr3_aa: CASSPLGGETQYF

j_call: TRBJ2-5
v_call: TRBV5-4
clone_size: NA
d_call: TRBD2
cdr3_nt: TGTGCCAGCAGCATCTGGACTAGCGGGGGAGAGACCCAGTACTTC
cdr3_aa: CASSIWTSGGETQYF

j_call: TRBJ1-2
v_call: TRBV5-4
clone_size: NA
d_call: NA
cdr3_nt: TGTGCCAGCAGCCCCTTCGCAACAGGGTCGACGTCTGGCTACACCTTC
cdr3_aa: CASSPFATGSTSGYTF

j_call: TRBJ2-5
v_call: TRBV5-4
clone_size: NA
d_call: NA
cdr3_nt: TGTGCCAGCAGCTTGGCAGGGGTGGAGACCCAGTACTTC
cdr3_aa: CASSLAGVETQYF

j_call: TRBJ1-5
v_call: TRBV7-2
clone_size: NA
d_call: NA
cdr3_nt: TGTGCCAGCAGCCCAAGGGCAGGGTCAGCACAGCCCCAGCATTTT
cdr3_aa: CASSPRAGSAQPQHF

j_call: TRBJ1-2
v_call: TRBV1
clone_size: NA
d_call: NA
cdr3_nt: TGCACTTCCGATGGGCAGCCAAACTATGGCTACACCTTC
cdr3_aa: CTSDGQPNYGYTF